The 30 T cell receptor beta chains below were found in one sample sequenced in a study of cytomegalovirus exposure and HLA in healthy donors. PCR was performed using 60 Vbeta and 13 Jbeta primers. TCRdb's copy holds only in-frame clones and misses some; the assay was immunoSEQ multiplex PCR. Of around 60,000 clones in the sample, 75% to 85% were seen once. The sample comprised PBMCs. The receptors were gathered from a male donor in good health and CMV-seronegative.

The chain has TRBV19 and TRBJ2-2; TRBD1 matches 8 bases. In germline, CDR1 is LNHDA, CDR2 SQIVND (reference sequence). CDR3 length: 15 residues. J lost 6 bases, V lost 6 bases, and 9 bases had no gene match. The CDR3 nucleotides read TGTGCCAGTAGGTCGCAGGGGGCCGTCGCCGGGGAGCTGTTTTTT. Protein product: CASRSQGAVAGELFF.

This clone was picked up one time. In DNA form, the CDR3 reads TGTGCCAGCAGCCGAGACAGCATCTACGAGCAGTACTTC. Translating it yields CASSRDSIYEQYF. The rearrangement uses TRBV6-1 and TRBJ2-7; D possibly corresponds to TRBD1 (5 bases). V was trimmed by 6 bases and J by 3 bases, leaving 12 bases between them. Germline V lookup: CDR1 MNHNS, CDR2 SASEGT. The CDR3 covers 13 residues.

The chain combines TRBV5-4 with TRBJ1-1; the match to TRBD1 covers 7 bases. Germline assignment: CDR1 SGHNT and CDR2 YYREEE (reference sequence). The J segment lost 5 bases and the V segment lost 1 base, leaving 2 bases of the junction unmatched. The CDR3 sequence is 13 residues long. CDR3 nucleotides: TGTGCCAGCAGCTTGTCAGGGGGAACTGAAGCTTTCTTT. Translated: CASSLSGGTEAFF.

V usage is TRBV4-3 and J usage is TRBJ2-3; D not resolved. Looked up from germline, CDR1 is LGHNA and CDR2 is YSLEER. The length of the CDR3 is 15 residues. Trimming removed 1 base from V and 1 base from J, with 9 bases in between. The chain's CDR3 is CASSQVSLGTDTQYF. CDR3 DNA sequence: TGCGCCAGCAGCCAAGTTAGCTTGGGCACAGATACGCAGTATTTT.

The chain has TRBV18 and TRBJ1-5; weak D call: TRBD1 (6 bases). The CDR3 covers 15 residues. The germline V gene encodes CDR1 KGHSH and CDR2 LQKENI. V gave up 3 bases and J gave up 7 bases, with 16 bases separating them. DNA of the CDR3: TGTGCCAGCTCACCGCAGACGGGACAACGGCAGCCCCAGCATTTT. Protein sequence: CASSPQTGQRQPQHF.

The table lists this clone with a few counts. J is TRBJ1-3 and V is TRBV5-1; 10 bases line up with TRBD1. Trimming cost V 4 bases and J 4 bases; bases outside gene matches: 2. The CDR3 contains 14 residues. Looked up from germline, CDR1 is SGHRS and CDR2 is YFSETQ. CDR3 DNA sequence: TGCGCCAGCAGCGAGGGACAGGGGGGAAACACCATATATTTT. It is translated as CASSEGQGGNTIYF.

This CDR3 reads CASSLLGAGELFF. For the CDR3, the DNA is TGTGCCAGCAGCTTGTTAGGGGCCGGGGAGCTGTTTTTT. This sequence joins TRBV13 and TRBJ2-2, with a weak D call TRBD1 (5 bases). Trimming left V 3 bases short and J 6 bases short, with 8 bases between. The V gene's germline CDR1 is PRHDT and CDR2 FYEKMQ (reference sequence). The CDR3 is 13 amino acids.

The table lists this clone with a count of one. The chain uses TRBV6-5 and TRBJ2-5; 8 positions match TRBD1. V gave up 10 bases and J gave up 0 bases; unmatched junction bases: 7. Germline values: CDR1 MNHEY, CDR2 SVGAGI. CDR3 size: 14 residues. This chain's CDR3 is CATKDRVYQETQYF. In DNA, the CDR3 is TGTGCCACCAAGGACAGGGTGTACCAAGAGACCCAGTACTTC.

The chain is built from TRBV29-1 and TRBJ2-1, with D possibly matching TRBD2 (7 bases). Trimming left V 4 bases short and J 10 bases short, with 14 bases between. Per germline, CDR1 SQVTM and CDR2 ANQGSEA. This CDR3 contains 12 residues. The CDR3 coding sequence is TGCAGCGTTGTTGGGGGGGCGCCCGAGCAGTTCTTC. Protein: CSVVGGAPEQFF.

The V call is TRBV2, the J call TRBJ2-7, with a weak D call TRBD2 (5 bases). Germline values: CDR1 SNHLY, CDR2 FYNNEI. The CDR3 has 15 residues. V gave up 4 bases and J gave up 0 bases, with 13 bases separating them. CDR3 bases: TGTGCCAGCAGTGTGGCGGGCGCGAGCTCCTACGAGCAGTACTTC. This translates into CASSVAGASSYEQYF. The whole variable domain, remainder taken from reference TRBV2 and TRBJ2-7, is EPEVTQTPSHQVTQMGQEVILRCVPISNHLYFYWYRQILGQKVEFLVSFYNNEISEKSEIFDDQFSVERPDGSNFTLKIRSTKLEDSAMYFCASSVAGASSYEQYFGPGTRLTVT.

CDR3 region: CASSLGRVQETQYF. CDR3 DNA: TGTGCCAGCAGCTTAGGACGGGTCCAAGAGACCCAGTACTTC. The chain uses TRBV11-3 and TRBJ2-5; D ambiguous. CDR1 is SGHNT, CDR2 YENEEA, per germline. The V end lost 1 base, the J end lost 1 base, and 7 bases lay between the germline ends. The CDR3 is made up of 14 amino acids. Looking up the rest from reference TRBV11-3 and TRBJ2-5 gives the full variable domain: EAGVVQSPRYKIIEKKQPVAFWCNPISGHNTLYWYLQNLGQGPELLIRYENEEAVDDSQLPKDRFSAERLKGVDSTLKIQPAELGDSAVYLCASSLGRVQETQYFGPGTRLLVL.

This clone came up once. The chain recombines TRBV4-3 with TRBJ1-6, with D tentatively TRBD1 (5 bases). This CDR3 is built from 16 residues. Germline loops: CDR1 LGHNA, CDR2 YSLEER. V was pared by 0 bases and J by 6 bases, with 12 bases between. Here the CDR3 DNA reads TGCGCCAGCAGCCAAGAAGGGGCAGGCCTTAATTCACCCCTCCACTTT. Amino acid sequence: CASSQEGAGLNSPLHF.

The chain joins TRBV6-1 to TRBJ2-2; D is perhaps TRBD1 (6 bases). The CDR3 extends over 14 amino acids. V dropped 9 bases and J dropped 4 bases, with 15 bases sitting between them. CDR1 and CDR2 (germline): MNHNS, SASEGT. DNA of the CDR3: TGTGCCAGTTCTACCGGGACAACCACCGGGGAGCTGTTTTTT. It is translated as CASSTGTTTGELFF.

CDR3 protein: CSVGTAIQETQYF. In nucleotides, the CDR3 is TGCAGCGTTGGGACAGCGATACAAGAGACCCAGTACTTC. The rearrangement uses TRBV29-1 and TRBJ2-5; D is possibly TRBD1 (6 bases). V was cut by 4 bases and J by 2 bases, with 11 bases left in between. This CDR3 region has 13 residues. Germline V gene sequence: CDR1 SQVTM, CDR2 ANQGSEA.

A single count supports this clone. The chain links TRBV6-5 to TRBJ1-1; perhaps TRBD1 as D (6 bases). The CDR3 covers 12 residues. Germline V gene data show CDR1 as MNHEY and CDR2 as SVGAGI. Trimming pared 7 bases from V and 3 bases from J, leaving 9 bases between. CDR3 sequence: CASTTGYTEAFF. CDR3 bases: TGTGCCAGCACAACAGGGTACACTGAAGCTTTCTTT.

This clone came up once. V is TRBV14 and J is TRBJ1-5, with TRBD1 as a possible D gene (5 bases). The V end lost 6 bases, the J end lost 7 bases, and 16 bases lay between the germline ends. This CDR3 comprises 14 residues. The germline V gene has CDR1 SGHDN and CDR2 FVKESK. This CDR3 reads CASSSSGGTQPQHF. The CDR3 DNA reads TGTGCCAGCAGTAGTTCGGGGGGGACCCAGCCCCAGCATTTT.

J is TRBJ2-3 and V is TRBV5-6, with 8 bases aligning to TRBD1. The CDR3 is 16 residues long. From germline, CDR1 is SGHDT and CDR2 YYEEEE. Unmatched junction bases numbered 7, after V lost 2 bases and J lost 2 bases. The CDR3 protein is CASSLPWTGITDTQYF. The CDR3 region has the DNA TGTGCCAGCAGCTTACCTTGGACAGGGATCACAGATACGCAGTATTTT.

V usage is TRBV7-6 and J usage is TRBJ1-1; a possible D gene is TRBD1 (6 bases). V lost 5 bases to trimming and J lost 0 bases, with 19 bases between them. The CDR3 length is 17 residues. Germline CDR1 reads SGHVS; CDR2 reads FNYEAQ. DNA for the CDR3: TGTGCCAGCAGCCCAAGTCTTGTGACAGGACTGAACACTGAAGCTTTCTTT. Translation gives CASSPSLVTGLNTEAFF.

The chain links TRBV7-2 to TRBJ2-5; the match to TRBD2 covers 11 bases. J lost 5 bases, V lost 1 base, and 12 bases had no gene match. The CDR3 is 18 amino acids. Germline assignment: CDR1 SGHTA and CDR2 FQGNSA. In nucleotides, the CDR3 is TGTGCCAGCAGCTTAGATTTTAGTGGCCTAGCGGGGGGTGAGACCCAGTACTTC. It yields the protein CASSLDFSGLAGGETQYF.

The genes are TRBV7-9 and TRBJ1-2; D may be TRBD1 (5 bases). V lost 5 bases and J 0 bases, leaving 16 bases between the germline ends. CDR1 SEHNR and CDR2 FQNEAQ come from the germline V gene (reference sequence). The CDR3 covers 16 residues. The CDR3 sequence: CASSNGAQVTNYGYTF. The CDR3 region has the DNA TGTGCCAGCAGCAACGGCGCACAGGTTACTAACTATGGCTACACCTTC.

The V gene is TRBV30, the J gene TRBJ1-6; TRBD1 might be the D (6 bases). From germline, CDR1 is GTSNPN and CDR2 SVGIG (reference sequence). The CDR3 runs to 14 residues. V was pared by 0 bases and J by 11 bases, with 14 bases between. In DNA form, the CDR3 reads TGTGCCTGGAGTGTAGCAGGGGAAGCGGCACCCCTCCACTTT. Residues: CAWSVAGEAAPLHF.

V usage is TRBV18 and J usage is TRBJ2-7, with a tentative D call TRBD2 (5 bases). V shed 3 bases and J shed 0 bases, with 15 bases lying between them. This CDR3 has 16 amino acids. Germline lookup yields CDR1 KGHSH and CDR2 LQKENI. Written as DNA, the CDR3 is TGTGCCAGCTCACCTTCTCAAACCGGGAACTCCTACGAGCAGTACTTC. This translates into CASSPSQTGNSYEQYF.

The genes are TRBV4-2 and TRBJ1-2; TRBD1 aligns across 10 bases. The CDR3 loop spans 18 amino acids. Germline V gene lookup returns CDR1 LGHNA and CDR2 YNFKEQ. Germline trimming cut 1 base from V and 2 bases from J; bases unmatched to any gene: 10. The CDR3, as DNA: TGTGCCAGCAGCCAAGGGGTCCCGGGACAGGGGCGAAACTATGGCTACACCTTC. Protein product: CASSQGVPGQGRNYGYTF.

The genes are TRBV7-3 and TRBJ2-7; TRBD1 is a possible D gene (6 bases). This CDR3 spans 15 amino acids. Germline V gene lookup returns CDR1 SGHTA and CDR2 FQGTGA. Trimming took off 5 bases at V and 5 bases at J, with 19 bases between the two ends. The CDR3 reads CASSRTQGTFDEQYF. The CDR3, as DNA: TGTGCCAGCAGCCGGACCCAGGGGACCTTCGACGAGCAGTACTTC.

This chain links TRBV19 with TRBJ1-2; D gene ambiguous. In germline, CDR1 is LNHDA, CDR2 SQIVND (reference sequence). The CDR3 covers 18 residues. Trimming left V 7 bases short and J 4 bases short, with 28 bases between. CDR3 nucleotide sequence: TGTGCCAGTAACACTAGATTTAGTTTGGACGAGAGCAGCTATGGCTACACCTTC. It is translated as CASNTRFSLDESSYGYTF.

The rearrangement uses TRBV7-9 and TRBJ1-5, with 9 bases fitting TRBD1. J gave up 1 base and V 5 bases, and 6 bases lay outside the gene matches. The CDR3 sequence is 16 residues long. CDR1 SEHNR and CDR2 FQNEAQ come from the germline V gene (reference sequence). The CDR3 sequence: CASSLGQGISNQPQHF. The CDR3 nucleotides are TGTGCCAGCAGCCTTGGACAGGGGATAAGCAATCAGCCCCAGCATTTT.

This chain links TRBV25-1 with TRBJ1-4; 7 nucleotides match TRBD1. Per germline, CDR1 MGHDK and CDR2 SYGVNS. V trimming: 2 bases; J trimming: 8 bases; junction bases outside the gene matches: 8. The CDR3 is made up of 15 amino acids. CDR3 loop: CASSEDKGAREKLFF. The DNA of the CDR3 is TGTGCCAGCAGTGAAGATAAGGGGGCAAGGGAAAAACTGTTTTTT.

The CDR3 loop is CASSQAPGGGLPEAFF. CDR3 coding DNA: TGTGCCAGCAGCCAAGCCCCAGGGGGCGGGCTCCCTGAAGCTTTCTTT. The rearrangement links TRBV14 to TRBJ1-1, with 8 positions matching TRBD1. V lost 1 base to trimming and J lost 6 bases; unmatched junction nucleotides: 10. CDR1 and CDR2 from the germline V gene are SGHDN and FVKESK. The CDR3 loop spans 16 amino acids.

This chain joins TRBV7-6 and TRBJ2-5; TRBD2 matches at 13 bases. This CDR3 has 17 residues. Germline assignment: CDR1 SGHVS and CDR2 FNYEAQ. With V trimmed by 5 bases and J by 2 bases, 8 bases remained unmatched. The CDR3 DNA follows: TGTGCCAGCAGCGGCCGACTAGCGGGGGGACCACAAGAGACCCAGTACTTC. Protein: CASSGRLAGGPQETQYF.

The count of this clone is one. J is TRBJ1-1 and V is TRBV30; D not certain. The CDR3 is made up of 13 amino acids. V was pared by 1 base and J by 3 bases, with 9 bases between. Germline CDR1 reads GTSNPN; CDR2 reads SVGIG (reference sequence). The CDR3 DNA reads TGTGCCTGGAGTGACAGACATTACACTGAAGCTTTCTTT. Translating gives CAWSDRHYTEAFF.